This is a list of T cell receptor beta chains from one sample in a study of T cell responses to AZD1222 COVID-19 vaccine. The table came from immunoSEQ multiplex PCR; TCRdb's copy has only in-frame clones and leaves some out. Here the sample spans some 130,000 clones, 80% to 90% being singletons. This specimen was peripheral blood, taken 28 days after the second AZD1222 dose. The receptors derive from an adult who received the AZD1222 COVID-19 vaccine. The CDR3 runs from the conserved cysteine through the conserved F or W. A D gene is named only where the DNA matches it firmly. Clone size is given for some rows only: seen once, a few or many times, or a class if the clone is expanded.

CDR3: CASSLDTGTGAGYEQYF
DNA: TGTGCCAGCAGCTTAGACACCGGGACAGGGGCTGGGTACGAGCAGTACTTC
D: TRBD1
V: TRBV7-6
J: TRBJ2-7
size: NA

CDR3: CASGLVAGGRNEQFF
DNA: TGTGCTAGTGGTTTGGTGGCAGGGGGGCGGAATGAGCAGTTCTTC
D: NA
V: TRBV12-5
J: TRBJ2-1
size: NA

CDR3: CASIGADLGGYTF
DNA: TGTGCCAGCATTGGGGCCGACCTGGGGGGCTACACCTTC
D: NA
V: TRBV2
J: TRBJ1-2
size: NA

CDR3: CSASRRLAYGEQFF
DNA: TGCAGTGCTAGTAGGAGACTAGCGTACGGTGAGCAGTTCTTC
D: TRBD2
V: TRBV20-1
J: TRBJ2-1
size: NA

CDR3: CASSDWPTEAFF
DNA: TGTGCCAGCAGTGATTGGCCCACTGAAGCTTTCTTT
D: NA
V: TRBV2
J: TRBJ1-1
size: NA

CDR3: CASSLLGTSNEQFF
DNA: TGTGCCAGCAGCCTCCTCGGGACCAGCAATGAGCAGTTCTTC
D: NA
V: TRBV3-1/TRBV3-2
J: TRBJ2-1
size: NA

CDR3: CATSREGGVYGYTF
DNA: TGTGCCACCAGCAGAGAGGGGGGGGTCTATGGCTACACCTTC
D: NA
V: TRBV15
J: TRBJ1-2
size: few

CDR3: CASSLAAGVDIQYF
DNA: TGTGCCAGCAGCTTAGCGGCGGGAGTGGACATTCAGTACTTC
D: TRBD2
V: TRBV7-2
J: TRBJ2-4
size: NA

CDR3: CASSTTGNQPQHF
DNA: TGTGCCAGCAGTACTACAGGGAATCAGCCCCAGCATTTT
D: NA
V: TRBV12-3/TRBV12-4
J: TRBJ1-5
size: NA

CDR3: CASSNLKQGNQPQHF
DNA: TGTGCCAGCAGTAACCTTAAACAGGGGAATCAGCCCCAGCATTTT
D: TRBD1
V: TRBV6-5
J: TRBJ1-5
size: NA

CDR3: CASSVEVNEKLFF
DNA: TGTGCCAGCAGCGTGGAGGTTAATGAAAAACTGTTTTTT
D: NA
V: TRBV9
J: TRBJ1-4
size: NA

CDR3: CASSLAAGTASGNTIYF
DNA: TGTGCCAGCAGCTTAGCAGCCGGGACAGCTTCTGGAAACACCATATATTTT
D: TRBD1
V: TRBV7-6
J: TRBJ1-3
size: NA

CDR3: CASNWGVTGEAFF
DNA: TGTGCCAGCAATTGGGGCGTTACGGGTGAAGCTTTCTTT
D: NA
V: TRBV12-3/TRBV12-4
J: TRBJ1-1
size: once

CDR3: CAWSVGSGNEQFF
DNA: TGTGCCTGGAGTGTCGGTAGCGGGAATGAGCAGTTCTTC
D: TRBD2
V: TRBV30
J: TRBJ2-1
size: NA

CDR3: CAWATGLGNTIYF
DNA: TGTGCCTGGGCGACAGGGCTTGGAAACACCATATATTTT
D: TRBD1
V: TRBV30
J: TRBJ1-3
size: NA

CDR3: CASSMRQVGPGEQYF
DNA: TGTGCCAGCAGTATGAGACAGGTGGGCCCGGGAGAGCAGTACTTC
D: NA
V: TRBV27
J: TRBJ2-7
size: NA

CDR3: CASSLAGRDTYEQYF
DNA: TGTGCCAGCAGCTTAGCCGGCAGGGATACCTACGAGCAGTACTTC
D: NA
V: TRBV7-6
J: TRBJ2-7
size: NA

CDR3: CASSLFSGATDTQYF
DNA: TGTGCCAGCAGCTTATTTAGCGGGGCCACAGATACGCAGTATTTT
D: TRBD2
V: TRBV6-4
J: TRBJ2-3
size: NA

CDR3: CASSADSYNEQFF
DNA: TGTGCCAGCAGTGCAGACTCCTACAATGAGCAGTTCTTC
D: NA
V: TRBV6-2/TRBV6-3
J: TRBJ2-1
size: NA

CDR3: CASSISDLGVYGYTF
DNA: TGTGCCAGTAGTATAAGCGATCTGGGGGTCTATGGCTACACCTTC
D: NA
V: TRBV19
J: TRBJ1-2
size: NA

CDR3: CAWSEQYNSPLHF
DNA: TGTGCCTGGAGTGAACAGTATAATTCACCCCTCCACTTT
D: NA
V: TRBV30
J: TRBJ1-6
size: NA

CDR3: CASSSGQDLGVSAEAFF
DNA: TGTGCCAGCAGTTCCGGACAGGACCTGGGGGTTAGTGCTGAAGCTTTCTTT
D: TRBD1
V: TRBV6-2/TRBV6-3
J: TRBJ1-1
size: NA

CDR3: CASSLVSSGSPEQYF
DNA: TGCGCCAGCAGCTTGGTGTCTAGCGGGAGTCCCGAGCAGTACTTC
D: TRBD2
V: TRBV5-1
J: TRBJ2-7
size: NA

CDR3: CSAIFDEKLFF
DNA: TGCAGTGCCATTTTTGATGAAAAACTGTTTTTT
D: NA
V: TRBV20-1
J: TRBJ1-4
size: NA

CDR3: CASSGTGPGAEAFF
DNA: TGTGCCAGCAGTGGAACAGGACCGGGCGCTGAAGCTTTCTTT
D: NA
V: TRBV25-1
J: TRBJ1-1
size: NA

CDR3: CASSFAGIYNEQFF
DNA: TGTGCCAGCAGCTTCGCGGGAATATACAATGAGCAGTTCTTC
D: NA
V: TRBV5-6
J: TRBJ2-1
size: NA

CDR3: CASSSTQGLNEQFF
DNA: TGTGCCAGCAGCTCCACTCAGGGGCTCAATGAGCAGTTCTTC
D: NA
V: TRBV13
J: TRBJ2-1
size: once

CDR3: CASSNEREGTEAFF
DNA: TGTGCCAGCAGCAACGAGCGGGAGGGCACTGAAGCTTTCTTT
D: NA
V: TRBV21-1
J: TRBJ1-1
size: NA